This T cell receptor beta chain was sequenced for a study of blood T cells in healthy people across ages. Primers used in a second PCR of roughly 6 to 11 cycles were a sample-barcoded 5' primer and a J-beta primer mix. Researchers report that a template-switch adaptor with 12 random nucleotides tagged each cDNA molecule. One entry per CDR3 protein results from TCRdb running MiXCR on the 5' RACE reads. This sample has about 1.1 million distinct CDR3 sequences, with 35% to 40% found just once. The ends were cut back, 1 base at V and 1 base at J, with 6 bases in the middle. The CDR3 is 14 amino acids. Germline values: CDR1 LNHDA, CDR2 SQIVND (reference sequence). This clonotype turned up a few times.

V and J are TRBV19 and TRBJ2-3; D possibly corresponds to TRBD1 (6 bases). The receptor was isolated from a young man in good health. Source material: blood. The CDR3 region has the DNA TGTGCCAGTAGTATAGGGACAGGCACAGATACGCAGTATTTT. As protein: CASSIGTGTDTQYF.